The entry that follows covers one T cell receptor (beta chain) sequence. Its antigen has not been determined. No much larger clone exists at a distance of one base, and base qualities are not known. V and J are trimmed by 6 bases and 13 bases, and the gene matches miss 14 bases of the junction. Per the germline V gene, MGHDK is the CDR1 and SYGVNS is the CDR2. Counted from cysteine to phenylalanine, this CDR3 has 13 amino acids. Only the CDR3 DNA is retained, 39 bases long and in frame from the first base. The source of the sample is a study of T cell responses to AZD1222 COVID-19 vaccine (dated by TCRdb to about 2021). A note on the overall study: Because spike-specific TCR depth and breadth did not differ between the two schedules, AZD1222 recipients who got a second dose at roughly 4 weeks were pooled with those who got a second dose at roughly 12 weeks. TCR sequencing covered about 230 trial participants: 207 given two doses of AZD1222 and around 26 given two doses of MenACWY control vaccine. Trial participants were enrolled into age subgroups of 18-55, 56-69 and 70-plus years, which contained about 150, 28 and 57 TCR-sequenced participants, respectively. Beyond this particular receptor, the publication reports: Reportedly, almost half of the unique spike-specific TCRs recognized epitopes lying outside the regions that are mutated in the B.1.351 and B.1.1.7 variants. After two AZD1222 doses, spike-specific TCR breadth and depth were significantly higher than at day 0 and than in MenACWY recipients. No day 14 peak-response samples were available, so repertoires were characterized only after the peak T cell response. In the small 56-69-year group, the increase in depth fell short of significance, most likely because of low power. Conclusions about previously exposed vaccinees were limited because only six AZD1222 recipients were SARS-CoV-2 seropositive at baseline. Most participants were white British and females outnumbered males, and the authors suggested that clonal diversity may have been underestimated. CD4 TCRs associated with the vaccine covered the entire spike protein, and the dominant responses were in regions 160-218 and 743-854.

The CDR3 regions of human TCRbeta chains were subjected to immunosequencing. Concerning the study's data processing: Repertoire TCRs were checked for matches against a reference library of SARS-CoV-2-specific TCRs that had been generated using the MIRA antigen-specificity platform. Breadth meant the fraction of unique TCRs that were SARS-CoV-2-associated, whereas depth meant the fraction of total T cells that were SARS-CoV-2-associated. Each spike-specific TCR was assigned to its reactive spike region and to a CD4 or CD8 class using the MIRA data. Log10-transformed breadth and depth values were compared by one-way ANOVA with Sidak's multiple comparisons tests. The immuneACCESS repertoire file appears here via TCRdb, limited to in-frame rearrangements. These files lack a portion of the clones; in checked studies, under half of the deficit traces to unresolved V genes, and the cause of the others is not known. The V and J calls and clone size were taken over from that table, and D and trimming were inferred from the DNA. This sample comprises 90,000 to 120,000 clones, over 70% of them detected only once. Clones ranked in the top ten supply more than 8% of the sample.

This specimen's time point label, interpreted: baseline before first vaccination. The vaccinee samples were drawn from two UK trials, COV001 and COV002, one of which was a single-blind randomized controlled phase 2/3 trial testing AZD1222 (ChAdOx1 nCoV-19) in healthy adults. For TCRbeta chain sequencing, PBMC samples were collected from trial participants at day 0 and at day 28 after the second dose. The sequenced sample was peripheral blood, obtained on day 0 of AZD1222 vaccination. The rearrangement combines TRBV25-1 with TRBJ1-2; 7 central nucleotides agree with TRBD1. This clonotype was obtained from an adult in good health. This receptor carries the CDR3 CASRGGWTGGSTF. The DNA sequence reads TGTGCCAGCAGAGGTGGTTGGACAGGCGGGTCCACCTTC.